The clone carrying this TCR beta chain was counted ten times or more. Antigen: not known. Amplification of TCR beta CDR3 regions was performed using RNA transcripts as template. The study used the HTBI primer set for a first-round RT-PCR of the TCR CDR3. One entry per CDR3 protein, called by TCRdb with MiXCR from the multiplex PCR reads. Among some 300,000 distinct CDR3 sequences, roughly a fifth were seen once, and the ten largest hold approximately 35%. These data are taken from a study of T cells in Graves' hyperthyroidism and ophthalmopathy. Background on the study: The authors collected peripheral blood at initial diagnosis, before any treatment.

Study-level points and caveats: Blood held most thyroid clonotypes expanded above 0.001 frequency.

Uncontrolled infection, other autoimmune disease, pregnancy or lactation disqualified patients from enrolment. Clinical symptoms, serum thyroxine and TRAb, thyroid ultrasound and orbital computed tomography were used for the diagnoses. This CDR3 region has 14 residues. Germline assignment: CDR1 DFQATT and CDR2 SNEGSKA (reference sequence). Trimming shortened V by 5 bases and J by 2 bases, and 16 bases separated the two germline ends. This rearrangement joins TRBV20-1 to TRBJ2-7, with TRBD2 as a possible D gene (6 bases). Sequenced material: blood. The receptor was derived from a man aged 50 to 59 with Graves' ophthalmopathy. CDR3: CSARKGGGTYEQYF. CDR3 bases: TGCAGTGCTCGAAAGGGCGGAGGGACCTACGAGCAGTACTTC.